Presented here are 3 T cell receptor beta chains from one specimen sequenced in a study of neurological immune-mediated disorders. TCRdb used MiXCR to reprocess the 5' RACE reads, holding one entry per CDR3 protein. In the table there are about 62,000 distinct CDR3 sequences, 4% to 6% of which are singletons. The source material was PBMCs. These receptor sequences come from a woman aged 45-59 years with multiple sclerosis.

The table lists this clonotype with many counts. The chain is built from TRBV12-3 or TRBV12-4 and TRBJ2-4; perhaps TRBD2 as D (6 bases). The germline V and J ends were trimmed by 1 base and 2 bases, with 9 bases remaining between them. There are 15 residues in the CDR3. CDR3 residues: CASSLDGRPKNIQYF. The CDR3 DNA is TGTGCCAGCAGTTTAGATGGGAGGCCCAAAAACATTCAGTACTTC.

Comments on this clonotype: Relative to the germline gene, one junction end is altered; a read error may explain this. V and J are TRBV15 and TRBJ1-6; no clear D gene. Per germline, CDR1 LNHNV and CDR2 YYDKDF (reference sequence). The CDR3 covers 14 residues. CDR3 protein: CATSRGGEGSPLNF. The DNA for the CDR3 is TGTGCCACCAGCAGAGGCGGGGAAGGTTCACCCCTCAACTTT.

Many counts were recorded for this clonotype. V is TRBV12-3 or TRBV12-4 and J is TRBJ1-2; no clear D gene. Trimming shortened V by 5 bases and J by 4 bases, and 17 bases separated the two germline ends. The CDR3 is 15 residues long. This CDR3 is CASSPTQTYIYGYTF. CDR3 sequence (DNA): TGTGCCAGCAGTCCAACCCAGACGTACATCTATGGCTACACCTTC.